This record covers a single T cell receptor beta chain. What it binds is not known. This sample is part of a study of T cell repertoires in cytomegalovirus infection. Germline V gene lookup returns CDR1 MNHEY and CDR2 SVGAGI. V trimming: 7 bases; J trimming: 7 bases; junction bases outside the gene matches: 10. The CDR3 contains 14 residues. TCRdb redid the calling of the reads with MiXCR, one entry per CDR3 protein. The sample records around 900,000 distinct CDR3 sequences, 25% to 40% being singletons. The chain recombines TRBV6-5 with TRBJ2-5; 9 positions match TRBD1. This specimen consisted of cultured CD8+ T cells from PBMCs, obtained from culture after CMV antigen stimulation. This TCR was recovered from a human donor in good health (CMV status not recorded). Some clones in this sample may be carry-over from other donors' samples. The CDR3 loop reads CASNPGQGVRTQYF. CDR3 nucleotide sequence: TGTGCCAGCAACCCGGGACAGGGAGTAAGGACCCAGTACTTC.